This T cell receptor beta chain was retrieved from a study of chemoradiotherapy in HPV16-positive cancers. In the study overall: Candidate HPV-specific clones and shared TCR motifs came from a couple of HPV16-positive patients.

Notes on this clone: What it binds is not known.

Study findings and constraints: Candidate HPV-specific clones and E7-related TCR motifs grew in tumor during treatment. The functional HPV-specific definition rests on just a couple of HPV16-positive patients.

Germline trimming cut 5 bases from V and 6 bases from J; bases unmatched to any gene: 12. The germline V gene encodes CDR1 SNHLY and CDR2 FYNNEI. This CDR3 is built from 16 residues. Over chemoradiotherapy, repertoires were sampled more than once. Measured with immunoSEQ multiplex PCR; TCRdb has only the in-frame clones, and not every one. The data show roughly 10,000 clones, more than 65% seen once. The origin of this receptor is a human donor with HPV-associated anogenital cancer. Source: blood, taken from a patient who underwent chemoradiotherapy. The V gene is TRBV2, the J gene TRBJ2-3, with 9 bases lining up with TRBD1. CDR3 in DNA: TGTGCCAGCAGTTCTAACATGGGACAGGGAGGCGATACGCAGTATTTT. The encoded protein is CASSSNMGQGGDTQYF.